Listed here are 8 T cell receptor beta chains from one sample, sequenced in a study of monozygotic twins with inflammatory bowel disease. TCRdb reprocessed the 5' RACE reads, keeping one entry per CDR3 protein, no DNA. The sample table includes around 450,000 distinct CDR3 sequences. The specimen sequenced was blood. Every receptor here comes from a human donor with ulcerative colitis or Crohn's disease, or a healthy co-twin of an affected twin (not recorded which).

CDR3 in amino acids: CASSILSGSYNEQFF. The V call is TRBV7-6, the J call TRBJ2-1; the D call of TRBD2 rests on TCRdb alone, since no DNA is present to check it. This CDR3 region has 15 residues. CDR1 is SGHVS and CDR2 is FNYEAQ in the germline V gene.

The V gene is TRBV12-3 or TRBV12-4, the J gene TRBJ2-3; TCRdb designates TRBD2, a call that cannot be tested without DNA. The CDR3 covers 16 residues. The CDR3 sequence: CASSLHSGGSPTTQYF.

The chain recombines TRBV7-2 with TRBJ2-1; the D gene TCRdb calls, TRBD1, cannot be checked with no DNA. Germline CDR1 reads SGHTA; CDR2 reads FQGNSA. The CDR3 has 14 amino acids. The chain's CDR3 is CASPGTAITGEQFF.

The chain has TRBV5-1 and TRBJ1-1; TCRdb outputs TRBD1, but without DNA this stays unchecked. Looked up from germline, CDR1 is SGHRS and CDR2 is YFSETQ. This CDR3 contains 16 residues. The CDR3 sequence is CASSLDPGAKNTEAFF.

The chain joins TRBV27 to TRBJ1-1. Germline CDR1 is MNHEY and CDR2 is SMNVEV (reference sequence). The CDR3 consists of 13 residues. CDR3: CASSAIEDTEAFF.

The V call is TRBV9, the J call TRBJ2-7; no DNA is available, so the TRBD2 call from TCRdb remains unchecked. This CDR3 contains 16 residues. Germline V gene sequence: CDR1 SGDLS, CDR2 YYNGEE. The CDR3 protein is CASSAGGLAGNDEQYF.

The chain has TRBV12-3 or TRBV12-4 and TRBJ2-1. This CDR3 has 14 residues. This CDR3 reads CASSFSSGYNEQFF.

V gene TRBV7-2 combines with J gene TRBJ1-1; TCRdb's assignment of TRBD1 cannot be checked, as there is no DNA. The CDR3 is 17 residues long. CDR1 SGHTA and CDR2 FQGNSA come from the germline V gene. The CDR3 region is CASSFTGGVKEESEAFF. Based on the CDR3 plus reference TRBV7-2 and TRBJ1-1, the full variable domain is GAGVSQSPSNKVTEKGKDVELRCDPISGHTALYWYRQSLGQGLEFLIYFQGNSAPDKSGLPSDRFSAERTGGSVSTLTIQRTQQEDSAVYLCASSFTGGVKEESEAFFGQGTRLTVV.